This is a list of T cell receptor beta chains from one sample in a study of graft-versus-host responses after intestinal transplantation. Assay: immunoSEQ multiplex PCR; the TCRdb copy retains only in-frame clones and omits some. In the table there are tens of thousands of clones, about 94% of which are singletons. Their antigens remain unidentified. The sequencing used unstimulated CD4+ T cells sorted from spleen or lymph node cells, collected before transplant. These TCRs come from a human donor who was the organ donor for an intestinal transplant. Each CDR3 is given with its conserved first and last residue. D genes are given only for firm matches.

D gene: TRBD1
J gene: TRBJ1-6
V gene: TRBV27
CDR3 DNA: TGTGCCACTGGGACAGCCTATAATTCACCCCTCCACTTT
CDR3 protein: CATGTAYNSPLHF

D gene: .
J gene: TRBJ1-2
V gene: TRBV9
CDR3 DNA: TGTGCCAGCAGCCCCAGGGACAAGGCCCCTGGCTACACCTTC
CDR3 protein: CASSPRDKAPGYTF

D gene: TRBD1
J gene: TRBJ1-2
V gene: TRBV28
CDR3 DNA: TGTGCCACCCAGGACAGGGAAGGGCGCGGCTACACCTTC
CDR3 protein: CATQDREGRGYTF

D gene: .
J gene: TRBJ1-1
V gene: TRBV12-2
CDR3 DNA: TGTGCAAGTCGCTTCGACAGGGAAGCTAACACTGAAGCTTTCTTT
CDR3 protein: CASRFDREANTEAFF

D gene: TRBD1
J gene: TRBJ1-1
V gene: TRBV29-1
CDR3 DNA: TGCAGCGCTAGCGGACAGGGGGGAACTGAAGCTTTCTTT
CDR3 protein: CSASGQGGTEAFF

D gene: .
J gene: TRBJ2-3
V gene: TRBV29-1
CDR3 DNA: TGCAGCGTTGAGGGGGGTAGGGGGACTGGTGGCACAGATACGCAGTATTTT
CDR3 protein: CSVEGGRGTGGTDTQYF

D gene: .
J gene: TRBJ1-1
V gene: TRBV5-5
CDR3 DNA: TGTGCCAGCAGCGCGACAGTGGGGAACACTGAAGCTTTCTTT
CDR3 protein: CASSATVGNTEAFF

D gene: .
J gene: TRBJ2-4
V gene: TRBV11-2
CDR3 DNA: TGTGCCAGCAGCCCAATATCAGGGGGGGCCAAAAACATTCAGTACTTC
CDR3 protein: CASSPISGGAKNIQYF

D gene: .
J gene: TRBJ2-3
V gene: TRBV6-6
CDR3 DNA: TGTGCCAGCAGTTACTCGCTAGAGGGGAGCGCAGATACGCAGTATTTT
CDR3 protein: CASSYSLEGSADTQYF

D gene: .
J gene: TRBJ2-7
V gene: TRBV15
CDR3 DNA: TGTGCCACCAGCCCCGGGATCGGGGCCGAACACTTC
CDR3 protein: CATSPGIGAEHF

D gene: .
J gene: TRBJ1-4
V gene: TRBV7-9
CDR3 DNA: TGTGCCAGCAGCCCCCGGGCCTTAAATGAAAAACTGTTTTTT
CDR3 protein: CASSPRALNEKLFF

D gene: .
J gene: TRBJ1-5
V gene: TRBV6-5
CDR3 DNA: TGTGCCAGCAGCAAGGGCCAGGGGAATCAGCCCCAGCATTTT
CDR3 protein: CASSKGQGNQPQHF

D gene: .
J gene: TRBJ1-5
V gene: TRBV7-2
CDR3 DNA: TGTGCCAGCAGCTTGGAGCAGGGAAATCAGCCCCAGCATTTT
CDR3 protein: CASSLEQGNQPQHF

D gene: .
J gene: TRBJ1-3
V gene: TRBV9
CDR3 DNA: TGTGCCAGCAGCGTAGCAAGGGAGGCTGGAAACACCATATATTTT
CDR3 protein: CASSVAREAGNTIYF